This T cell receptor beta chain was captured by sequencing in a study of blood T cell repertoires in COVID-19. In the study overall: Sources were T cells, B-cell-depleted T cells, or PBMCs; the material itself was cDNA or gDNA.

In the authors' methods: By means of reference gene primer amplification, nucleated cell counts were estimated. The protocol was immunoSEQ multiplex PCR, while the TCRdb copy is restricted to in-frame clones and leaves out a portion. V and J calls and clone size come straight from that table; D and trimming were deduced from the DNA. The data show about 180,000 clones, around four fifths seen once. The V gene's germline CDR1 is LNHDA and CDR2 SQIVND (reference sequence). The CDR3 extends over 15 amino acids. With 6 bases removed from V and 4 bases from J, the gap between germline ends came to 15 bases. While infection was still active, Seattle patients were enrolled and then followed longitudinally.

The specimen sequenced was peripheral blood. The rearrangement links TRBV19 to TRBJ2-2, with D uncertain. This receptor was obtained from a woman aged 70 to 79 with COVID-19, enrolled during active disease. CDR3 loop: CASSQTWLGTGELFF. The DNA for the CDR3 is TGTGCCAGTAGCCAGACCTGGCTAGGCACCGGGGAGCTGTTTTTT.